The 27 T cell receptor beta chains presented below share a single source sample, sequenced in a study of blood T cell repertoires in COVID-19. Assay: immunoSEQ multiplex PCR; the TCRdb copy retains only in-frame clones and omits some. The data hold over 200,000 clones, with roughly 85% observed a single time. Material for sequencing was peripheral blood. These receptors came from a man younger than 45 who had recovered from COVID-19.

J is TRBJ2-7 and V is TRBV7-2; D call uncertain. This CDR3 contains 13 residues. From germline, CDR1 is SGHTA and CDR2 FQGNSA. With 2 bases removed from V and 4 bases from J, the gap between germline ends came to 9 bases. This CDR3 is CASSLLRVYEQYF. CDR3 nucleotides: TGTGCCAGCAGCTTACTTCGGGTATACGAGCAGTACTTC. Variable domain in full (rest from reference TRBV7-2 and TRBJ2-7): GAGVSQSPSNKVTEKGKDVELRCDPISGHTALYWYRQSLGQGLEFLIYFQGNSAPDKSGLPSDRFSAERTGGSVSTLTIQRTQQEDSAVYLCASSLLRVYEQYFGPGTRLTVT.

This clone came up a few times. The chain is built from TRBV6-1 and TRBJ1-5; D unclear. CDR3 length: 13 amino acids. V was clipped by 3 bases and J by 4 bases, with 7 bases between them. Germline V gene sequence: CDR1 MNHNS, CDR2 SASEGT. The CDR3 bases are TGTGCCAGCAGTGAGTCGGGGAATCAGCCCCAGCATTTT. It yields the protein CASSESGNQPQHF.

On this clone itself: No conserved phenylalanine or tryptophan ends this CDR3, so it is likely a read error. Because the CDR3's place on the DNA is in doubt, the DNA is left out and the CDR3 is given as listed by TCRdb. The V call is TRBV20-1, the J call TRBJ1-6; the table gives TRBD1 as D, unverified against the DNA. CDR1 is DFQATT and CDR2 is SNEGSKA in the germline V gene (reference sequence). The CDR3 adds up to 10 amino acids, both ends counted. CDR3 amino acids: CSADKGQGHL.

This chain connects TRBV11-2 to TRBJ2-5, with TRBD1 as a possible D gene (6 bases). This CDR3 has 16 residues. Between the trimmed V and J ends, which lost 1 base and 0 bases, there was a span of 12 bases. Germline CDR1 and CDR2: SGHAT and FQNNGV. CDR3 nucleotides: TGTGCCAGCAGCTTAGTCCCTCACAGGGACCAAGAGACCCAGTACTTC. Translating gives CASSLVPHRDQETQYF.

The chain couples TRBV6-5 to TRBJ2-6; maybe TRBD1 (8 bases). From germline, CDR1 is MNHEY and CDR2 SVGAGI. CDR3 length equals 15 residues. Deletions cut 5 bases from V and 2 bases from J, with 10 bases between. CDR3 sequence (DNA): TGTGCCAGCAGTACAGGGGGGGCTGGGGCCAACGTCCTGACTTTC. This encodes CASSTGGAGANVLTF.

This chain uses TRBV6-2 or TRBV6-3 with TRBJ2-3; tentative D call: TRBD2 (6 bases). Germline V lookup: CDR1 MNHEY, CDR2 SVGEGT. Trimming shortened V by 8 bases and J by 0 bases, and 12 bases separated the two germline ends. This CDR3 has 14 amino acids. The chain's CDR3 is CASRWGTSTDTQYF. Here the CDR3 DNA reads TGTGCCAGCCGTTGGGGGACTAGCACAGATACGCAGTATTTT.

This clone has a single count. The V and J genes are TRBV19 and TRBJ1-2; TRBD1 might be the D (5 bases). The germline V gene encodes CDR1 LNHDA and CDR2 SQIVND (reference sequence). The CDR3 spans 14 residues. The V end was cut by 5 bases, the J end by 2 bases, with 12 bases between. CDR3 coding DNA: TGTGCCAGTAGTGAGGCACGGACAAACTATGGCTACACCTTC. Translating it yields CASSEARTNYGYTF.

The rearrangement links TRBV27 to TRBJ2-2, with D possibly TRBD2 on 5 matching bases. The V gene's germline CDR1 is MNHEY and CDR2 SMNVEV (reference sequence). Deletions cut 11 bases from V and 4 bases from J, with 20 bases between. CDR3 size: 15 residues. In nucleotides, the CDR3 is TGTGCCGAAAACGGGCCCCCGGGGTCCACCGGGGAGCTGTTTTTT. It is translated as CAENGPPGSTGELFF.

The chain employs TRBV2 and TRBJ2-5; 8 bases match TRBD1. This CDR3 spans 14 amino acids. Unmatched junction bases numbered 6, after V lost 1 base and J lost 8 bases. Germline V gene data show CDR1 as SNHLY and CDR2 as FYNNEI. CDR3 in amino acids: CASSEGQGPRTQYF. The DNA for the CDR3 is TGTGCCAGCAGTGAAGGACAGGGGCCCCGTACCCAGTACTTC.

The chain employs TRBV9 and TRBJ1-4, with 11 bases fitting TRBD1. CDR1 is SGDLS and CDR2 is YYNGEE in the germline V gene. This CDR3 spans 15 amino acids. Trimming cost V 0 bases and J 8 bases; bases outside gene matches: 3. DNA of the CDR3: TGTGCCAGCAGCGTAGATGGGACAGGGGGGGAAAAACTGTTTTTT. Residues: CASSVDGTGGEKLFF.

V usage is TRBV3-1 (or the pseudogene TRBV3-2) and J usage is TRBJ2-7; 7 nucleotides agree with TRBD1. The CDR3 is made up of 11 amino acids. With V trimmed by 1 base and J by 13 bases, 4 bases remained unmatched. Germline values: CDR1 LGHDT, CDR2 YNNKEL (reference sequence). The chain's CDR3 is CASSQGQGPYF. The CDR3 region has the DNA TGTGCCAGCAGCCAAGGACAGGGTCCCTACTTC.

This rearrangement joins TRBV5-1 to TRBJ2-5, with 8 bases aligning to TRBD2. In germline, CDR1 is SGHRS, CDR2 YFSETQ. The CDR3 has 14 residues. V gave up 4 bases and J gave up 5 bases; unmatched junction bases: 7. In DNA form, the CDR3 reads TGCGCCAGCAGCCCGACTAGCGCTGGCGAGACCCAGTACTTC. This sequence encodes CASSPTSAGETQYF.

This rearrangement joins TRBV14 to TRBJ1-2; 8 bases map to TRBD1. Germline-derived CDR1 and CDR2 are SGHDN and FVKESK. This CDR3 region has 15 residues. The V segment lost 1 base and the J segment 5 bases; nucleotides outside the gene matches: 6. The CDR3 is CASSQVGRQGYGYTF. The CDR3 DNA reads as TGTGCCAGCAGCCAAGTTGGGCGACAGGGGTATGGCTACACCTTC.

The rearrangement joins TRBV4-1 to TRBJ1-5; 7 bases match TRBD1. V lost 5 bases and J lost 1; bases outside the gene matches: 8. The CDR3 sequence is 16 residues long. Per germline, CDR1 MGHRA and CDR2 YSYEKL. CDR3: CASSVTGAGSNQPQHF. The CDR3 nucleotides read TGCGCCAGCAGCGTCACAGGGGCGGGCAGCAATCAGCCCCAGCATTTT.

The chain recombines TRBV19 with TRBJ2-7; TRBD1 might be the D (6 bases). Germline-derived CDR1 and CDR2 are LNHDA and SQIVND (reference sequence). Deletions cut 6 bases from V and 2 bases from J, with 14 bases between. The CDR3 runs to 14 residues. The CDR3: CASRPGTPAYEQYF. CDR3 DNA: TGTGCCAGTAGACCCGGGACACCAGCCTACGAGCAGTACTTC.

The chain uses TRBV14 and TRBJ1-2; 7 positions agree with TRBD1. The germline gives CDR1 SGHDN, CDR2 FVKESK. V lost 4 bases, J lost 4 bases, and 12 bases stayed unmatched. The CDR3 runs to 16 residues. The CDR3 nucleotides are TGTGCCAGCAGCCGGCTCCGGGACAGACGCATCTATGGCTACACCTTC. It specifies CASSRLRDRRIYGYTF. Full variable domain (outside the CDR3, taken from reference TRBV14 and TRBJ1-2): EAGVTQFPSHSVIEKGQTVTLRCDPISGHDNLYWYRRVMGKEIKFLLHFVKESKQDESGMPNNRFLAERTGGTYSTLKVQPAELEDSGVYFCASSRLRDRRIYGYTFGSGTRLTVV.

The rearrangement joins TRBV27 to TRBJ2-7; 10 bases map to TRBD1. This CDR3 is 15 amino acids long. Germline V CDR1 and CDR2: MNHEY, SMNVEV (reference sequence). The V and J ends lost 5 bases and 1 base, in that order; junction bases with no gene match: 5. In DNA form, the CDR3 reads TGTGCCAGCAGTGTTCGACAGGGGGCTTCCTACGAGCAGTACTTC. It codes for CASSVRQGASYEQYF.

V and J are TRBV6-5 and TRBJ2-5, with TRBD1 identical over 7 bases. The V and J ends lost 2 bases and 5 bases, in that order; junction bases with no gene match: 11. Germline V gene sequence: CDR1 MNHEY, CDR2 SVGAGI. This CDR3 region has 16 residues. This CDR3 is CASSYTPLTGSETQYF. In DNA form, the CDR3 reads TGTGCCAGCAGTTACACCCCGCTGACAGGGTCCGAGACCCAGTACTTC.

This chain connects TRBV28 to TRBJ1-5; D gene unclear. CDR3 length: 13 residues. Germline V lookup: CDR1 MDHEN, CDR2 SYDVKM. V was clipped by 3 bases and J by 5 bases, with 8 bases between them. This CDR3 reads CASSFDGDQPQHF. DNA of the CDR3: TGTGCCAGCAGTTTTGACGGGGATCAGCCCCAGCATTTT.

The V call is TRBV9, the J call TRBJ2-1, with 12 bases lining up with TRBD2. The length of the CDR3 is 17 residues. V lost 1 base to trimming and J lost 6 bases; unmatched junction nucleotides: 8. The germline V gene has CDR1 SGDLS and CDR2 YYNGEE. The CDR3 DNA follows: TGTGCCAGCAGCGTAACTAGCGGGAGGCGGGAGGGCAATGAGCAGTTCTTC. Amino acids: CASSVTSGRREGNEQFF. The full variable domain, with the rest looked up from reference TRBV9 and TRBJ2-1, is DSGVTQTPKHLITATGQRVTLRCSPRSGDLSVYWYQQSLDQGLQFLIQYYNGEERAKGNILERFSAQQFPDLHSELNLSSLELGDSALYFCASSVTSGRREGNEQFFGPGTRLTVL.

A single count supports this clone. The rearrangement uses TRBV3-1 (or the pseudogene TRBV3-2) and TRBJ1-2; tentatively, D is TRBD1 (6 bases). The CDR3 spans 16 residues. V was shortened by 7 bases and J by 1 base, with 19 bases between the two germline ends. Germline lookup yields CDR1 LGHDT and CDR2 YNNKEL (reference sequence). The CDR3 DNA follows: TGTGCCAGCACCCTAGGGGCGCTACAGGGTAACTATGGCTACACCTTC. Translation: CASTLGALQGNYGYTF.

The CDR3 loop reads CASSRQPNTEAFF. The CDR3 DNA sequence: TGTGCCAGCAGTAGACAGCCGAACACTGAAGCTTTCTTT. This chain links TRBV27 with TRBJ1-1; possibly TRBD1 for D (5 bases). Trimming took off 5 bases at V and 1 base at J, with 8 bases between the two ends. The CDR3 is 13 amino acids. Germline V gene sequence: CDR1 MNHEY, CDR2 SMNVEV (reference sequence).

CDR3 region: CASSQDAPGRGGYTF. The CDR3 DNA sequence: TGTGCCAGCAGCCAAGATGCACCAGGGCGGGGTGGCTACACCTTC. The V gene is TRBV4-2, the J gene TRBJ1-2, with a tentative D call TRBD1 (5 bases). V was shortened by 0 bases and J by 7 bases, with 15 bases between the two germline ends. Germline CDR1 LGHNA, CDR2 YNFKEQ. The CDR3 runs to 15 residues.

The DNA of the CDR3 is TGTGCCAGCAGCTTCAGGCTAGCGGGGGGGGACACAGATACGCAGTATTTT. Amino acid sequence: CASSFRLAGGDTDTQYF. V is TRBV5-6 and J is TRBJ2-3, with 12 bases matching TRBD2. This CDR3 is built from 17 residues. V was pared by 2 bases and J by 2 bases, with 6 bases of the junction left unmatched. In germline, CDR1 is SGHDT, CDR2 YYEEEE.

This chain joins TRBV6-4 and TRBJ2-2, with D perhaps TRBD2 (6 bases). The CDR3 runs to 14 residues. V dropped 9 bases and J dropped 4 bases, with 15 bases sitting between them. Germline CDR1 and CDR2: MRHNA and SNTAGT. CDR3 nucleotides: TGTGCCAGTCGATCTTCTAGCGCCACCGGGGAGCTGTTTTTT. Translating gives CASRSSSATGELFF.

This clone was seen once. The chain couples TRBV5-4 to TRBJ1-1, with D unresolved. This CDR3 is 13 amino acids long. V was shortened by 5 bases and J by 3 bases, with 11 bases between the two germline ends. CDR1 and CDR2 from the germline V gene are SGHNT and YYREEE (reference sequence). CDR3 coding DNA: TGTGCCAGCAGGGAGGCGGGAGACACTGAAGCTTTCTTT. It is translated as CASREAGDTEAFF.

The V and J genes are TRBV2 and TRBJ2-2; D is unresolved. The germline gives CDR1 SNHLY, CDR2 FYNNEI. V was cut by 6 bases and J by 0 bases, with 11 bases left in between. This CDR3 is 15 amino acids long. This CDR3 is CASSYARANTGELFF. The CDR3 nucleotides are TGTGCCAGCAGCTACGCCCGGGCGAACACCGGGGAGCTGTTTTTT.